This TCR beta chain was captured by sequencing in a study of blood T cell repertoires in COVID-19. Study-level background: Acute-phase and convalescent COVID-19 samples originated in the United States, Italy and Spain. Sources were T cells, B-cell-depleted T cells, or PBMCs; the material itself was cDNA or gDNA.

CDR1 is LGHDT, CDR2 YNNKEL, per germline (reference sequence). With 4 bases removed from V and 6 bases from J, the gap between germline ends came to 21 bases. The CDR3 loop spans 16 amino acids. Per the authors' pipeline: The authors estimated nucleated cell counts from reference gene primer amplification. Some clones are missing from TCRdb's copy, which holds only in-frame ones; the method was immunoSEQ multiplex PCR. V, J and clone size derive from that table, while D and trimming were established from the DNA sequence. The table has about 190,000 clones, 80% to 90% seen once. The chain has TRBV3-1 (or the pseudogene TRBV3-2) and TRBJ1-1, with a weak D call TRBD1 (5 bases). Material for sequencing was peripheral blood. The sequence was collected from a man under 40 with acute or convalescent COVID-19. CDR3 region: CASSLGGGTAVAEAFF. DNA for the CDR3: TGTGCCAGCAGCCTCGGCGGGGGTACTGCGGTGGCTGAAGCTTTCTTT.